These T cell receptor beta chains were read from a single sample in a study of cytomegalovirus exposure and HLA in healthy donors. TCRdb's copy holds only in-frame clones and misses some; the assay was immunoSEQ multiplex PCR. The sample lists 250,000 or so clones, 90% seen once, with 0.35% to 0.45% in the top ten. Sequencing was performed on PBMCs. The receptors come from a woman younger than 30 in good health and CMV-seronegative. The CDR3 runs from the conserved cysteine through the conserved F or W. D genes are given only for firm matches. Only part of the rows carry a size: once, few, many, or a class if the clone is expanded.

v_gene: TRBV7-8
abundance: NA
j_gene: TRBJ2-7
d_gene: TRBD1
CDR3nt: TGTGCCAGCAGCTCCAAACTGGGACAGGGTTTGTCCTACGAGCAGTACTTC
CDR3aa: CASSSKLGQGLSYEQYF

v_gene: TRBV19
abundance: NA
j_gene: TRBJ1-4
d_gene: NA
CDR3nt: TGTGCCAGTAGTAGGGCCGGGGGGCCCAATGAAAAACTGTTTTTT
CDR3aa: CASSRAGGPNEKLFF

v_gene: TRBV5-1
abundance: NA
j_gene: TRBJ2-5
d_gene: NA
CDR3nt: TGCGCCAGCAGCTTGGTGGACATCCAAGAGACCCAGTACTTC
CDR3aa: CASSLVDIQETQYF

v_gene: TRBV15
abundance: NA
j_gene: TRBJ2-5
d_gene: TRBD2
CDR3nt: TGTGCCACCAGCAAAGGAGCGGGGTCACAAGAGACCCAGTACTTC
CDR3aa: CATSKGAGSQETQYF

v_gene: TRBV4-1
abundance: NA
j_gene: TRBJ1-4
d_gene: NA
CDR3nt: TGCGCCAGCAGCCAAGGATACAGCCTAACTAATGAAAAACTGTTTTTT
CDR3aa: CASSQGYSLTNEKLFF

v_gene: TRBV7-6
abundance: NA
j_gene: TRBJ1-1
d_gene: NA
CDR3nt: TGTGCCAGCAGCTTACTGGAGGGAATGAACACTGAAGCTTTCTTT
CDR3aa: CASSLLEGMNTEAFF

v_gene: TRBV28
abundance: NA
j_gene: TRBJ2-2
d_gene: TRBD1
CDR3nt: TGTGCCAGCAGTTTTCGGGACAGATACACCGGGGAGCTGTTTTTT
CDR3aa: CASSFRDRYTGELFF

v_gene: TRBV18
abundance: NA
j_gene: TRBJ1-1
d_gene: TRBD1
CDR3nt: TGTGCCAGCTCGGCCGAAACAGGGGCAGCTGAAGCTTTCTTT
CDR3aa: CASSAETGAAEAFF

v_gene: TRBV6-5
abundance: NA
j_gene: TRBJ2-1
d_gene: NA
CDR3nt: TGTGCCAGCATCAACCGGGGAGGGGGATACAATGAGCAGTTCTTC
CDR3aa: CASINRGGGYNEQFF

v_gene: TRBV6-4
abundance: NA
j_gene: TRBJ1-2
d_gene: NA
CDR3nt: TGTGCCAGCAGTGACTCGTTGACTGACTATGGCTACACCTTC
CDR3aa: CASSDSLTDYGYTF

v_gene: TRBV10-3
abundance: NA
j_gene: TRBJ1-1
d_gene: TRBD1
CDR3nt: TGTGCCATCAGGAGACAGGGGGCTGGTGAAGCTTTCTTT
CDR3aa: CAIRRQGAGEAFF

v_gene: TRBV19
abundance: NA
j_gene: TRBJ2-1
d_gene: NA
CDR3nt: TGTGCCAGTAGTACCCTACCGGGACAACGGGATGAGCAGTTCTTC
CDR3aa: CASSTLPGQRDEQFF

v_gene: TRBV27
abundance: NA
j_gene: TRBJ2-3
d_gene: NA
CDR3nt: TGTGCCAGCAGTCAGGACTGGCTCGGGGGGCAGTATTTT
CDR3aa: CASSQDWLGGQYF

v_gene: TRBV2
abundance: NA
j_gene: TRBJ2-3
d_gene: TRBD1
CDR3nt: TGTGCCAGCACTCGGACAGGGGGGAGCACAGATACGCAGTATTTT
CDR3aa: CASTRTGGSTDTQYF

v_gene: TRBV19
abundance: NA
j_gene: TRBJ1-5
d_gene: NA
CDR3nt: TGTGCCAGTAGTACCTACAGCTTTAGCAATCAGCCCCAGCATTTT
CDR3aa: CASSTYSFSNQPQHF

v_gene: TRBV19
abundance: once
j_gene: TRBJ2-7
d_gene: NA
CDR3nt: TGTGCCAGTAGGTCACACGGGGGTTACGAGCAGTACTTC
CDR3aa: CASRSHGGYEQYF

v_gene: TRBV11-3
abundance: NA
j_gene: TRBJ2-2
d_gene: NA
CDR3nt: TGTGCCAGCAGCTCGCGAGACACCGGGGAGCTGTTTTTT
CDR3aa: CASSSRDTGELFF

v_gene: TRBV7-3
abundance: NA
j_gene: TRBJ2-1
d_gene: NA
CDR3nt: TGTGCCAGCAGCCAACGCGGGGACTACAATGAGCAGTTCTTC
CDR3aa: CASSQRGDYNEQFF

v_gene: TRBV28
abundance: once
j_gene: TRBJ2-6
d_gene: NA
CDR3nt: TGTGCCAGCAGTTTACCAGGGGCATTCTCTGGGGCCAACGTCCTGACTTTC
CDR3aa: CASSLPGAFSGANVLTF

v_gene: TRBV28
abundance: NA
j_gene: TRBJ1-5
d_gene: TRBD1
CDR3nt: TGTGCCAGCAGTTTAGGGGACAGTAACAATCAGCCCCAGCATTTT
CDR3aa: CASSLGDSNNQPQHF

v_gene: TRBV27
abundance: once
j_gene: TRBJ1-2
d_gene: TRBD1
CDR3nt: TGTGCCAGCAGTTTCATCCAAGGACAGGGGGCGGTAGGCTACACCTTC
CDR3aa: CASSFIQGQGAVGYTF

v_gene: TRBV19
abundance: once
j_gene: TRBJ2-7
d_gene: TRBD2
CDR3nt: TGTGCCAGTAAGTTTTCAGCGGGGGGCCCTACCTACGAGCAGTACTTC
CDR3aa: CASKFSAGGPTYEQYF

v_gene: TRBV28
abundance: NA
j_gene: TRBJ1-5
d_gene: NA
CDR3nt: TGTGCCGCAATGGGGACTTTTGATCAGCCCCAGCATTTT
CDR3aa: CAAMGTFDQPQHF

v_gene: TRBV5-4
abundance: NA
j_gene: TRBJ1-2
d_gene: NA
CDR3nt: TGTGCCAGCGGGAGGGATCTCGGCGGTTATGGCTACACCTTC
CDR3aa: CASGRDLGGYGYTF

v_gene: TRBV7-9
abundance: few
j_gene: TRBJ2-7
d_gene: NA
CDR3nt: TGTGCCAGCAGCTTGTACCGGGGAAACGAGCAGTACTTC
CDR3aa: CASSLYRGNEQYF

v_gene: TRBV18
abundance: NA
j_gene: TRBJ2-5
d_gene: NA
CDR3nt: TGTGCCAGCTCACCATCTGGGGCTTCACTCCAAGAGACCCAGTACTTC
CDR3aa: CASSPSGASLQETQYF

v_gene: TRBV4-1
abundance: NA
j_gene: TRBJ1-1
d_gene: NA
CDR3nt: TGCGCCAGCAGCCAAGCCGTAGGGGGGGTAAAGGACACTGAAGCTTTCTTT
CDR3aa: CASSQAVGGVKDTEAFF

v_gene: TRBV28
abundance: NA
j_gene: TRBJ1-5
d_gene: NA
CDR3nt: TGTGCCAGCAGTTCTACAGGGTCGGGCAATCAGCCCCAGCATTTT
CDR3aa: CASSSTGSGNQPQHF

v_gene: TRBV4-1
abundance: NA
j_gene: TRBJ1-2
d_gene: NA
CDR3nt: TGCGCCAGCAGCCAAGGGATAAGGGGGAGGGCTAACTATGGCTACACCTTC
CDR3aa: CASSQGIRGRANYGYTF

v_gene: TRBV4-1
abundance: NA
j_gene: TRBJ1-1
d_gene: TRBD1
CDR3nt: TGCGCCAGCAGCCAGGTCCTCCGGGACAGGGGGAGAAGAACTGAAGCTTTCTTT
CDR3aa: CASSQVLRDRGRRTEAFF

v_gene: TRBV6-6
abundance: NA
j_gene: TRBJ1-1
d_gene: NA
CDR3nt: TGTGCCAGCAGTTACCGACTATATGGTCACACTGAAGCTTTCTTT
CDR3aa: CASSYRLYGHTEAFF

v_gene: TRBV19
abundance: NA
j_gene: TRBJ2-1
d_gene: NA
CDR3nt: TGTGCCAGTAGTATAATGGGGGCTACCTACAATGAGCAGTTCTTC
CDR3aa: CASSIMGATYNEQFF

v_gene: TRBV4-3
abundance: NA
j_gene: TRBJ2-5
d_gene: TRBD2
CDR3nt: TGCGCCAGCAGCCAAGATGCGGCTAGCGGACAAGAGACCCAGTACTTC
CDR3aa: CASSQDAASGQETQYF

v_gene: TRBV7-9
abundance: once
j_gene: TRBJ1-1
d_gene: TRBD1
CDR3nt: TGTGCCAGCAGCTTAGCGGACAGGGCCCTGCCGAACACTGAAGCTTTCTTT
CDR3aa: CASSLADRALPNTEAFF

v_gene: TRBV6-6
abundance: NA
j_gene: TRBJ2-1
d_gene: NA
CDR3nt: TGTGCCATACGGTCGTCCGGGGATGAGCAGTTCTTC
CDR3aa: CAIRSSGDEQFF

v_gene: TRBV7-2
abundance: NA
j_gene: TRBJ1-2
d_gene: NA
CDR3nt: TGTGCCAGCAGCTCCCGGCGGGCAGCGAACTATGGCTACACCTTC
CDR3aa: CASSSRRAANYGYTF

v_gene: TRBV9
abundance: NA
j_gene: TRBJ2-2
d_gene: NA
CDR3nt: TGTGCCAGCAGCGTCGAAGGACAGGGAGGGACCGGGGAGCTGTTTTTT
CDR3aa: CASSVEGQGGTGELFF

v_gene: TRBV6-5
abundance: NA
j_gene: TRBJ1-2
d_gene: TRBD1
CDR3nt: TGTGCCAGCAGTTACAGGGGGCTCTATGGCTACACCTTC
CDR3aa: CASSYRGLYGYTF

v_gene: TRBV13
abundance: NA
j_gene: TRBJ2-2
d_gene: TRBD1
CDR3nt: TGTGCCAGCAGCTTAGGAAGGACAGGGTCTTTCGGGACCGGGGAGCTGTTTTTT
CDR3aa: CASSLGRTGSFGTGELFF

v_gene: TRBV4-2
abundance: NA
j_gene: TRBJ2-1
d_gene: TRBD2
CDR3nt: TGTGCCAGCAGCCACGAGACTAGCGGGGGGGCAGGTGAGCAGTTCTTC
CDR3aa: CASSHETSGGAGEQFF

v_gene: TRBV14
abundance: NA
j_gene: TRBJ2-7
d_gene: TRBD2
CDR3nt: TGTGCCAGCAGCCAAGAGTGGACTAGCGGCTACGAGCAGTACTTC
CDR3aa: CASSQEWTSGYEQYF

v_gene: TRBV4-3
abundance: NA
j_gene: TRBJ2-1
d_gene: TRBD2
CDR3nt: TGCGCCAGCAGCCGCGTCACTAGCGGGGCTTCCTACAATGAGCAGTTCTTC
CDR3aa: CASSRVTSGASYNEQFF

v_gene: TRBV6-5
abundance: NA
j_gene: TRBJ1-3
d_gene: NA
CDR3nt: TGTGCCAGCAGGTCTCCAGGGGAGGGAAACACCATATATTTT
CDR3aa: CASRSPGEGNTIYF

v_gene: TRBV13
abundance: NA
j_gene: TRBJ1-1
d_gene: TRBD1
CDR3nt: TGTGCCAGCAGCCGTCGACAGGGAGTAGGTTGGTCGAACACTGAAGCTTTCTTT
CDR3aa: CASSRRQGVGWSNTEAFF

v_gene: TRBV7-9
abundance: NA
j_gene: TRBJ1-4
d_gene: NA
CDR3nt: TGTGCCAGCAGCTTGAGGGGAGGAAGTGAAAAACTGTTTTTT
CDR3aa: CASSLRGGSEKLFF

v_gene: TRBV28
abundance: few
j_gene: TRBJ1-5
d_gene: NA
CDR3nt: TGTGCCAGCAGTTTGAGCAGCAGGAATAGCAATCAGCCCCAGCATTTT
CDR3aa: CASSLSSRNSNQPQHF

v_gene: TRBV27
abundance: NA
j_gene: TRBJ1-5
d_gene: NA
CDR3nt: TGTGCCAGCAGTTTATGGGGGGAGGATCAGCCCCAGCATTTT
CDR3aa: CASSLWGEDQPQHF

v_gene: TRBV5-1
abundance: NA
j_gene: TRBJ2-3
d_gene: TRBD2
CDR3nt: TGCGCCAGCAGCTTCCAGCGGGGGGGCACAGATACGCAGTATTTT
CDR3aa: CASSFQRGGTDTQYF

v_gene: TRBV13
abundance: NA
j_gene: TRBJ1-1
d_gene: TRBD1
CDR3nt: TGTGCCAGCAGCTTAGGCCCGGGGGACAGGACTGAAGCTTTCTTT
CDR3aa: CASSLGPGDRTEAFF

v_gene: TRBV6-1
abundance: NA
j_gene: TRBJ1-4
d_gene: NA
CDR3nt: TGTGCCAGCAGTGGGCGGGGTGGGAATGAAAAACTGTTTTTT
CDR3aa: CASSGRGGNEKLFF

v_gene: TRBV6-1
abundance: NA
j_gene: TRBJ1-5
d_gene: TRBD1
CDR3nt: TGTGCCAGCAGTGAAGGGACAGGGATTAATCAGCCCCAGCATTTT
CDR3aa: CASSEGTGINQPQHF

v_gene: TRBV21-1
abundance: NA
j_gene: TRBJ1-6
d_gene: NA
CDR3nt: TGTGCCAGCAGCAACCAGTTCGGGTCACCCCTCCACTTT
CDR3aa: CASSNQFGSPLHF

v_gene: TRBV16
abundance: NA
j_gene: TRBJ2-1
d_gene: NA
CDR3nt: TGTGCCAGCAGCCAAGACTGGGACTTTAGCTACAATGAGCAGTTCTTC
CDR3aa: CASSQDWDFSYNEQFF